This T cell receptor beta chain was identified in a study of T cell responses to AZD1222 COVID-19 vaccine. About the study: Pooled in the analysis were second doses at about 4 or about 12 weeks.

Between the trimmed V and J ends, which lost 4 bases and 7 bases, there was a span of 23 bases. This CDR3 is built from 17 residues. Germline CDR1 and CDR2: LGHDT and YNNKEL (reference sequence). Repertoires were generated with immunoSEQ multiplex PCR, while TCRdb's copy carries only in-frame clones and drops some. The sample carries 140,000 to 150,000 clones, 80% to 95% recorded once. A remark on this clone: Its antigen is as yet unknown.

Study outcomes and limitations: Repertoire sampling was restricted to post-peak T cell response timepoints. Vaccine-associated CD4 TCRs spanned spike, dominant at 160-218 and 743-854. A mostly white British donor set with more females was recruited, and clonal diversity was possibly underestimated.

The chain joins TRBV3-1 (or the pseudogene TRBV3-2) to TRBJ2-1; the D gene is possibly TRBD2 (5 bases). The sequenced sample was peripheral blood, obtained on day 0 of AZD1222 vaccination. The TCR originated in an adult in good health. The CDR3 bases are TGTGCCAGCAGCCTCAGGACCAATGGGGAGTATTGGAATGAGCAGTTCTTC. This translates into CASSLRTNGEYWNEQFF.